This is a list of T cell receptor beta chains from one sample in a study of blood T cells in healthy people across ages. Via MiXCR, TCRdb re-called the 5' RACE reads, giving one row per CDR3 protein. The data show about 1.8 million distinct CDR3 sequences, roughly 49% seen once. Material: blood. Receptor source: a middle-aged woman in good health. Both conserved end residues are part of each CDR3. Fields, in order: V gene, CDR3 length, J gene, D gene, clone size, CDR3 protein, CDR3 DNA. A D gene is named only where the DNA matches it firmly. The size of a clone is reported for some rows only, either as once, few or many, or as a class for expanded clones.

v_call: TRBV20-1
cdr3_length: 11
j_call: TRBJ2-5
d_call: NA
clone_size: NA
cdr3_aa: CSARDQVELYF
cdr3_nt: TGCAGTGCTAGAGATCAGGTCGAGCTGTACTTC

v_call: TRBV5-6
cdr3_length: 15
j_call: TRBJ1-4
d_call: NA
clone_size: NA
cdr3_aa: CASSLFQTTNEKLFF
cdr3_nt: TGTGCCAGCAGCTTGTTTCAGACAACTAATGAAAAACTGTTTTTT

v_call: TRBV27
cdr3_length: 13
j_call: TRBJ2-7
d_call: NA
clone_size: NA
cdr3_aa: CASGAGAIEEQYF
cdr3_nt: TGTGCCAGCGGCGCGGGGGCGATTGAAGAGCAGTACTTC

v_call: TRBV20-1
cdr3_length: 15
j_call: TRBJ2-5
d_call: TRBD2
clone_size: NA
cdr3_aa: CSAILAGDIQETQYF
cdr3_nt: TGCAGTGCTATCCTAGCGGGGGACATCCAAGAGACCCAGTACTTC

v_call: TRBV4-1
cdr3_length: 17
j_call: TRBJ2-7
d_call: NA
clone_size: few
cdr3_aa: CASSISQGGMSSYEQYF
cdr3_nt: TGCGCCAGCAGCATCAGCCAGGGGGGGATGAGCTCCTACGAGCAGTACTTC

v_call: TRBV27
cdr3_length: 16
j_call: TRBJ2-3
d_call: NA
clone_size: NA
cdr3_aa: CASSLYRVPNTDTQYF
cdr3_nt: TGTGCCAGCAGTTTATACAGGGTCCCCAACACAGATACGCAGTATTTT

v_call: TRBV29-1
cdr3_length: 11
j_call: TRBJ1-1
d_call: NA
clone_size: NA
cdr3_aa: CSVVPAFEAFF
cdr3_nt: TGCAGCGTTGTCCCTGCGTTTGAAGCTTTCTTT

v_call: TRBV12-3/TRBV12-4
cdr3_length: 12
j_call: TRBJ1-2
d_call: NA
clone_size: few
cdr3_aa: CASGVGSYGYTF
cdr3_nt: TGTGCCAGCGGGGTGGGCAGCTATGGCTACACCTTC

v_call: TRBV7-2
cdr3_length: 13
j_call: TRBJ2-5
d_call: NA
clone_size: few
cdr3_aa: CASSSPGVKTQYF
cdr3_nt: TGTGCCAGCAGCTCCCCGGGGGTAAAGACCCAGTACTTC

v_call: TRBV12-3/TRBV12-4
cdr3_length: 18
j_call: TRBJ2-1
d_call: TRBD2
clone_size: NA
cdr3_aa: CASTHGTSGKSSYNEQFF
cdr3_nt: TGTGCCAGCACCCACGGGACTAGCGGAAAGAGCTCCTACAATGAGCAGTTCTTC

v_call: TRBV28
cdr3_length: 16
j_call: TRBJ2-1
d_call: TRBD2
clone_size: NA
cdr3_aa: CASSGTVRGVYNEQFF
cdr3_nt: TGTGCCAGCAGTGGCACCGTGCGGGGGGTCTACAATGAGCAGTTCTTC

v_call: TRBV12-3/TRBV12-4
cdr3_length: 14
j_call: TRBJ2-1
d_call: NA
clone_size: NA
cdr3_aa: CASSFRLGTNEQFF
cdr3_nt: TGTGCCAGCAGTTTTCGACTAGGCACCAATGAGCAGTTCTTC

v_call: TRBV6-1
cdr3_length: 14
j_call: TRBJ2-3
d_call: NA
clone_size: few
cdr3_aa: CASSEVARTDTQYF
cdr3_nt: TGTGCCAGCAGTGAAGTTGCTAGAACAGATACGCAGTATTTT

v_call: TRBV5-6
cdr3_length: 13
j_call: TRBJ1-2
d_call: NA
clone_size: NA
cdr3_aa: CASNQRQEHGYTF
cdr3_nt: TGTGCCAGCAACCAGAGACAGGAGCACGGCTACACCTTC

v_call: TRBV20-1
cdr3_length: 16
j_call: TRBJ2-1
d_call: TRBD2
clone_size: few
cdr3_aa: CSAASGVFSSYNEQFF
cdr3_nt: TGCAGTGCGGCGAGCGGGGTCTTTAGCTCCTACAATGAGCAGTTCTTC

v_call: TRBV5-1
cdr3_length: 16
j_call: TRBJ2-2
d_call: NA
clone_size: NA
cdr3_aa: CASSLVSGVKSGELFF
cdr3_nt: TGCGCCAGCAGCTTGGTTTCCGGAGTTAAATCCGGGGAGCTGTTTTTT

v_call: TRBV9
cdr3_length: 21
j_call: TRBJ2-1
d_call: TRBD2
clone_size: NA
cdr3_aa: CASSVAVVGLAGGPLNNEQFF
cdr3_nt: TGTGCCAGCAGCGTAGCCGTAGTTGGACTAGCGGGGGGGCCTTTAAACAATGAGCAGTTCTTC

v_call: TRBV28
cdr3_length: 12
j_call: TRBJ1-2
d_call: NA
clone_size: NA
cdr3_aa: CASTSGAFGYTF
cdr3_nt: TGTGCCAGCACTTCAGGGGCCTTCGGCTACACCTTC

v_call: TRBV4-2
cdr3_length: 14
j_call: TRBJ1-4
d_call: NA
clone_size: NA
cdr3_aa: CASSQEDSNEKLFF
cdr3_nt: TGTGCCAGCAGCCAAGAGGACAGCAATGAAAAACTGTTTTTT

v_call: TRBV20-1
cdr3_length: 10
j_call: TRBJ2-5
d_call: NA
clone_size: few
cdr3_aa: CSARWETQYF
cdr3_nt: TGCAGTGCTAGGTGGGAGACCCAGTACTTC

v_call: TRBV10-3
cdr3_length: 16
j_call: TRBJ2-1
d_call: NA
clone_size: NA
cdr3_aa: CAISEVDSTNYNEQFF
cdr3_nt: TGTGCCATCAGTGAGGTGGACAGCACCAACTACAATGAGCAGTTCTTC

v_call: TRBV9
cdr3_length: 14
j_call: TRBJ2-3
d_call: NA
clone_size: few
cdr3_aa: CASSYTGITDTQYF
cdr3_nt: TGTGCCAGCAGCTATACAGGGATAACAGATACGCAGTATTTT

v_call: TRBV28
cdr3_length: 18
j_call: TRBJ2-5
d_call: TRBD2
clone_size: NA
cdr3_aa: CASSLGVLTSGHQETQYF
cdr3_nt: TGTGCCAGCAGTTTAGGAGTTTTGACTAGCGGCCACCAAGAGACCCAGTACTTC

v_call: TRBV20-1
cdr3_length: 14
j_call: TRBJ2-1
d_call: NA
clone_size: NA
cdr3_aa: CSARDGAGYNEQFF
cdr3_nt: TGCAGTGCTAGAGATGGAGCGGGCTACAATGAGCAGTTCTTC

v_call: TRBV7-2
cdr3_length: 13
j_call: TRBJ2-5
d_call: NA
clone_size: NA
cdr3_aa: CANGGMTQETQYF
cdr3_nt: TGTGCCAACGGGGGAATGACCCAAGAGACCCAGTACTTC

v_call: TRBV5-1
cdr3_length: 14
j_call: TRBJ2-5
d_call: NA
clone_size: few
cdr3_aa: CASSLEPERETQYF
cdr3_nt: TGCGCCAGCAGCTTGGAGCCAGAAAGAGAGACCCAGTACTTC